Shown below are 25 T cell receptor beta chains from a single sample sequenced in a study of shared T cell receptors in the human thymus. Sequenced by immunoSEQ multiplex PCR; TCRdb stores in-frame clones only, minus some. The data contain roughly 700,000 clones, around 89% of them seen just once; the ten biggest clones take up around 0.0099%. The same specimen was also included in a second study, on human thymus T cells.

Material: thymocytes. Every receptor here comes from a boy less than two years old with a congenital heart defect.

The V and J genes are TRBV19 and TRBJ1-2, with D possibly matching TRBD1 (6 bases). Trimming left V 3 bases short and J 4 bases short, with 9 bases between. Germline CDR1 and CDR2: LNHDA and SQIVND (reference sequence). The CDR3 is made up of 13 amino acids. The CDR3 sequence: CASSISRGYGYTF. The DNA of the CDR3 is TGTGCCAGTAGTATTTCCAGGGGCTATGGCTACACCTTC. Looking up the rest from reference TRBV19 and TRBJ1-2 gives the full variable domain: DGGITQSPKYLFRKEGQNVTLSCEQNLNHDAMYWYRQDPGQGLRLIYYSQIVNDFQKGDIAEGYSVSREKKESFPLTVTSAQKNPTAFYLCASSISRGYGYTFGSGTRLTVV.

The V call is TRBV14, the J call TRBJ1-2, with D unresolved. Germline-derived CDR1 and CDR2 are SGHDN and FVKESK. CDR3 size: 13 residues. The V and J ends lost 2 bases and 2 bases respectively, with 6 bases between them. CDR3 protein: CASSQPRNYGYTF. CDR3 coding DNA: TGTGCCAGCAGCCAACCGCGGAACTATGGCTACACCTTC.

The chain is built from TRBV28 and TRBJ2-1, with TRBD2 matching over 12 bases. This CDR3 has 18 residues. V shed 6 bases, J shed 7 bases, and the junction held 16 bases outside the gene matches. From germline, CDR1 is MDHEN and CDR2 SYDVKM. The CDR3 loop reads CASSPPQASGRGRNEQFF. CDR3 nucleotides: TGTGCCAGCAGCCCTCCCCAGGCTAGCGGGAGGGGTAGGAATGAGCAGTTCTTC.

V usage is TRBV7-9 and J usage is TRBJ2-1, with D possibly matching TRBD2 (5 bases). V shed 5 bases and J shed 2 bases, with 16 bases lying between them. Germline V gives CDR1 SEHNR, CDR2 FQNEAQ (reference sequence). The CDR3 loop spans 16 amino acids. CDR3 DNA sequence: TGTGCCAGCAGCCGACTACGGGTAGGGCCCTACAATGAGCAGTTCTTC. Translated: CASSRLRVGPYNEQFF.

This clone occurred a few times. The rearrangement joins TRBV11-3 to TRBJ1-3, with D maybe TRBD1 (5 bases). Trimming stripped 5 bases from V and 1 base from J, with 18 bases between. This CDR3 is 17 amino acids long. Germline CDR1 SGHNT, CDR2 YENEEA. This CDR3 is CASSPGGTDRSGNTIYF. In nucleotides, the CDR3 is TGTGCCAGCAGCCCCGGGGGGACTGACAGATCTGGAAACACCATATATTTT.

The chain carries TRBV11-1 and TRBJ2-5; tentative D call: TRBD1 (6 bases). V dropped 2 bases and J dropped 2 bases, with 15 bases sitting between them. The CDR3 contains 16 residues. Germline V gives CDR1 SGHAT, CDR2 FQDESV (reference sequence). The CDR3 region is CASSLSCTGRQETQYF. In DNA, the CDR3 is TGTGCCAGCAGCTTATCGTGCACAGGGCGACAAGAGACCCAGTACTTC.

The chain carries TRBV12-5 and TRBJ1-2, with D possibly being TRBD1 (6 bases). CDR1 is LGHNT, CDR2 FRNRAP, per germline. V was shortened by 3 bases and J by 4 bases, with 15 bases between the two germline ends. There are 15 residues in the CDR3. The CDR3 DNA is TGTGCTAGTGGTTTAGCCATCCCAGGGGTCTATGGCTACACCTTC. This translates into CASGLAIPGVYGYTF.

The CDR3 reads CAWRFREGVETQYF. The CDR3 nucleotides read TGTGCCTGGAGGTTCCGGGAGGGGGTGGAGACCCAGTACTTC. The rearrangement uses TRBV30 and TRBJ2-5; 8 bases match TRBD2. The germline V gene has CDR1 GTSNPN and CDR2 SVGIG (reference sequence). The CDR3 sequence is 14 residues long. J lost 5 bases, V lost 3 bases, and 8 bases had no gene match.

The chain couples TRBV15 to TRBJ2-5; 10 bases agree with TRBD1. The CDR3 contains 15 residues. V was pared by 4 bases and J by 3 bases, with 5 bases of the junction left unmatched. Looked up from germline, CDR1 is LNHNV and CDR2 is YYDKDF (reference sequence). The CDR3 sequence: CATSTPGQGKETQYF. CDR3 DNA sequence: TGTGCCACCAGCACTCCGGGACAGGGGAAAGAGACCCAGTACTTC.

The chain is built from TRBV4-3 and TRBJ1-1; 8 positions agree with TRBD1. The CDR3 is 19 residues long. After removal of 0 bases from V and 0 bases from J, the junction contained 12 bases not matched to a gene. CDR1 and CDR2 from the germline V gene are LGHNA and YSLEER. The CDR3 bases are TGCGCCAGCAGCCAAGATAGTAGGCAGGGGGCGAATCTGAACACTGAAGCTTTCTTT. It translates to CASSQDSRQGANLNTEAFF.

J is TRBJ2-7 and V is TRBV6-5; 7 nucleotides agree with TRBD1. Germline trimming cut 4 bases from V and 2 bases from J; bases unmatched to any gene: 8. This CDR3 region has 15 residues. In germline, CDR1 is MNHEY, CDR2 SVGAGI. The CDR3 loop is CASSSPTGSPYEQYF. The CDR3 DNA reads TGTGCCAGCAGTTCCCCGACAGGGTCCCCCTACGAGCAGTACTTC.

The chain links TRBV28 to TRBJ2-7; 7 bases fit TRBD1. The CDR3 is made up of 15 amino acids. V dropped 6 bases and J dropped 0; count of bases not matched to a gene: 8. Looked up from germline, CDR1 is MDHEN and CDR2 is SYDVKM. The CDR3 nucleotides are TGTGCCAGCAGCAACCGCGGACAGGACTCCTACGAGCAGTACTTC. Its translation is CASSNRGQDSYEQYF.

This chain joins TRBV4-3 and TRBJ2-1; 11 positions match TRBD2. Germline V gene sequence: CDR1 LGHNA, CDR2 YSLEER. The CDR3 runs to 19 residues. The V gene end was trimmed by 1 base and the J gene end by 7 bases; junction bases not matched to a gene: 15. CDR3 amino acids: CASSQGLAGGSRRVNEQFF. DNA for the CDR3: TGCGCCAGCAGCCAAGGGTTAGCGGGAGGGTCCCGAAGGGTGAATGAGCAGTTCTTC.

The chain couples TRBV27 to TRBJ2-2; D unclear. Germline CDR1 reads MNHEY; CDR2 reads SMNVEV (reference sequence). V was trimmed by 0 bases and J by 7 bases, leaving 12 bases between them. This CDR3 has 15 amino acids. DNA for the CDR3: TGTGCCAGCAGTTTATCGCGAGTTAGCATCGGGGAGCTGTTTTTT. It yields the protein CASSLSRVSIGELFF.

The rearrangement joins TRBV30 to TRBJ2-7; TRBD2 matches 10 bases. Germline loops: CDR1 GTSNPN, CDR2 SVGIG (reference sequence). Trimming took 2 bases from V and 2 from J; bases not matched to a gene: 9. The CDR3 is 16 amino acids. The CDR3 region is CAWSLTGLAVPYEQYF. The CDR3, as DNA: TGTGCCTGGAGTCTTACCGGACTAGCGGTTCCCTACGAGCAGTACTTC.

V usage is TRBV5-1 and J usage is TRBJ2-5, with D possibly being TRBD2 (5 bases). The J call may be incorrect, as the DNA end agrees better with TRBJ2-7. Germline CDR1 SGHRS, CDR2 YFSETQ. The CDR3 loop spans 14 amino acids. The CDR3 DNA follows: TGCGCCAGCAGCCCCTCCGGAGGTTCGATCGAGCAGTACTTC. Protein product: CASSPSGGSIEQYF.

This clone was detected only once. This rearrangement joins TRBV7-9 to TRBJ2-1, with a possible D match to TRBD1 (8 bases). In germline, CDR1 is SEHNR, CDR2 FQNEAQ (reference sequence). The length of the CDR3 is 15 residues. The V end lost 6 bases, the J end lost 4 bases, and 16 bases lay between the germline ends. CDR3 nucleotide sequence: TGTGCCAGCAGGCAAGGACAGGGACTATACAATGAGCAGTTCTTC. Its translation is CASRQGQGLYNEQFF.

This sequence joins TRBV7-2 and TRBJ2-7; the match to TRBD2 covers 12 bases. Trimming removed 6 bases from V and 5 bases from J; junction bases left unmatched: 8. CDR1 and CDR2 from the germline V gene are SGHTA and FQGNSA. The CDR3 contains 15 residues. The CDR3 protein is CASRLWTSGTNEQYF. The CDR3 nucleotides read TGTGCCAGCAGACTCTGGACTAGCGGGACCAACGAGCAGTACTTC.

The V call is TRBV4-3, the J call TRBJ2-7; TRBD2 might be the D (6 bases). V dropped 1 base and J dropped 0 bases, with 16 bases sitting between them. Germline V lookup: CDR1 LGHNA, CDR2 YSLEER. This CDR3 comprises 17 residues. The CDR3 region has the DNA TGCGCCAGCAGCCAAGGACTGAGCGGGCCCCTCTCCTACGAGCAGTACTTC. Translation gives CASSQGLSGPLSYEQYF.

The chain combines TRBV5-1 with TRBJ2-5, with 7 bases lining up with TRBD1. In germline, CDR1 is SGHRS, CDR2 YFSETQ. The CDR3 contains 16 residues. The junction had 6 bases not matched to a gene; V was cut back by 0 bases and J by 1 base. CDR3 residues: CASSLGARGTQETQYF. The CDR3 nucleotides read TGCGCCAGCAGCTTGGGGGCCAGGGGGACCCAAGAGACCCAGTACTTC.

J is TRBJ2-7 and V is TRBV5-6; 8 bases line up with TRBD2. The trim removed 4 bases at V and 3 bases at J, leaving 15 bases unmatched. The CDR3 covers 17 residues. CDR1 is SGHDT, CDR2 YYEEEE, per germline. As DNA, the CDR3 is TGTGCCAGCAGCCTCTCCCTAGCGGGTGCAAGGAGCTACGAGCAGTACTTC. Translating gives CASSLSLAGARSYEQYF.

The chain has TRBV11-3 and TRBJ2-1; the match to TRBD1 covers 12 bases. This CDR3 comprises 17 residues. The junction had 5 bases not matched to a gene; V was cut back by 5 bases and J by 0 bases. CDR1 and CDR2 (germline): SGHNT, YENEEA. The CDR3 sequence: CASSRDRGLNSYNEQFF. For the CDR3, the DNA is TGTGCCAGCAGCCGGGACAGGGGGCTTAACTCCTACAATGAGCAGTTCTTC.

The CDR3 nucleotides read TGTGCCAGCAGCCCTAGCGGGAGCCCCACAGATACGCAGTATTTT. This codes for CASSPSGSPTDTQYF. The chain has TRBV7-7 and TRBJ2-3; TRBD2 aligns across 10 bases. The CDR3 is 15 residues long. From germline, CDR1 is SSHAT and CDR2 FNYEAQ (reference sequence). V shed 5 bases, J shed 2 bases, and the junction held 4 bases outside the gene matches.

The chain carries TRBV4-1 and TRBJ2-1; 8 bases are a match to TRBD2. Germline values: CDR1 MGHRA, CDR2 YSYEKL. The CDR3 has 18 residues. Trimming took 0 bases from V and 5 from J; bases not matched to a gene: 12. This CDR3 reads CASSQEGAGVHQDNEQFF. The CDR3 bases are TGCGCCAGCAGCCAAGAGGGAGCGGGAGTACATCAAGACAATGAGCAGTTCTTC.

This sequence joins TRBV10-2 and TRBJ2-2, with 11 bases aligning to TRBD2. From germline, CDR1 is WSHSY and CDR2 SAAADI. The CDR3 runs 19 residues. With V trimmed by 3 bases and J by 4 bases, 13 bases remained unmatched. CDR3 amino acids: CASSEGALAGGWCTGELFF. DNA for the CDR3: TGCGCCAGCAGTGAAGGTGCGCTAGCGGGAGGCTGGTGCACCGGGGAGCTGTTTTTT.